This T cell receptor (beta chain) comes out of a study of blood T cell repertoires in COVID-19. About the research overall: Acute and convalescent COVID-19 specimens originated in the United States, Italy and Spain. In each case, the material was cDNA or gDNA derived from T cells, B-cell-depleted T cells, or PBMCs.

Original processing methods: The assay estimated nucleated cells by amplifying reference gene primers. Assay: immunoSEQ multiplex PCR; the TCRdb copy retains only in-frame clones and omits some. That table supplies the V and J calls and clone size; D and trimming were determined from the DNA. The sample records 70,000 to 95,000 clones, 85% being singletons. Sequenced: peripheral blood. The sequence derives from a woman between 70 and 85 years old with active or convalescent COVID-19.

The CDR3: CASSQDPDFYNEQFF. In nucleotides, the CDR3 is TGTGCCAGCAGCCAAGATCCGGACTTTTACAATGAGCAGTTCTTC. The J gene is TRBJ2-1, the V gene TRBV3-1 (or the pseudogene TRBV3-2); possible D gene TRBD2, 5 bases. This CDR3 has 15 residues. Trimming took off 0 bases at V and 4 bases at J, with 10 bases between the two ends. Germline lookup yields CDR1 LGHDT and CDR2 YNNKEL (reference sequence).